The 28 T cell receptor beta chains presented below share a single source sample, sequenced in a study of T-cell reconstitution after alpha-beta-depleted transplantation in children (dated by TCRdb to the mid-2010s). The intended sense of this specimen's treatment or condition label: allogeneic hematopoietic cell transplantation with graft depleted of TCRalphabeta T cells and CD19 B cells. The library was built by means of PCR. These reads were obtained on an Illumina HiSeq 2500. To normalize quantification of the TCRbeta repertoire, the TCR libraries were built with molecular barcoding that relied on unique molecular identifiers. TCRdb's own reprocessing of the public reads used fastp at Q25 and MiXCR and kept productive beta chains. Under each unique CDR3 protein, matching rows form one entry showing the most common genes and DNA. For this sample there are 500,000 or so distinct CDR3 sequences; roughly 11% appear just once. The top ten constitute about 15% of the sample.

Here the sequenced sample was PBMCs, mostly from graft donor cells, taken 180 days after TCRalphabeta/CD19-depleted stem cell transplant. The source of these receptors is a female patient aged 2-15 years who had a stem cell transplant for aplastic anemia, so the T cells may come from the graft donor.

This clonotype showed up just a few times. This chain connects TRBV28 to TRBJ2-3, with TRBD1 identical over 8 bases. Germline trimming cut 5 bases from V and 4 bases from J; bases unmatched to any gene: 8. The CDR3 runs to 15 residues. Germline CDR1 MDHEN, CDR2 SYDVKM. DNA of the CDR3: TGTGCCAGCAGTCCTCGGACAGGGAACCCAGATACGCAGTATTTT. It encodes CASSPRTGNPDTQYF.

A note on this clonotype: One end of the junction fails to match germline, which may point to a read error. The chain is built from TRBV3-1 and TRBJ2-1; 14 bases fit TRBD2. The CDR3 totals 19 residues. CDR1 LGHDT and CDR2 YNNKEL come from the germline V gene (reference sequence). The CDR3 region is CASSQPGLAGGRPYNDQFF. DNA of the CDR3: TGTGCCAGCAGCCAACCAGGACTAGCGGGAGGCCGTCCCTACAATGACCAGTTCTTC.

The chain uses TRBV5-1 and TRBJ1-3; possibly TRBD1 for D (5 bases). The length of the CDR3 is 16 residues. V was pared by 1 base and J by 0 bases, with 11 bases between. CDR1 and CDR2 (germline): SGHRS, YFSETQ. CDR3 DNA: TGCGCCAGCAGCTTGTGGGACCCCAGCTCTGGAAACACCATATATTTT. This translates into CASSLWDPSSGNTIYF.

This clonotype has at least ten counts. This rearrangement joins TRBV4-1 to TRBJ2-3; TRBD2 aligns across 11 bases. V lost 4 bases and J lost 4; bases outside the gene matches: 4. The germline CDR1 and CDR2 sequences are MGHRA and YSYEKL. The CDR3 covers 15 residues. The CDR3 region has the DNA TGCGCCAGCAGCCCCACTAGCGGGGGTGCAGATACGCAGTATTTT. It codes for CASSPTSGGADTQYF.

This clonotype occurred a few times. The gene calls are TRBV3-1 and TRBJ2-1; TRBD2 aligns across 12 bases. This CDR3 contains 15 residues. Trimming at V came to 6 bases and at J to 5 bases, leaving 5 bases not matched to a gene. Germline CDR1 reads LGHDT; CDR2 reads YNNKEL (reference sequence). CDR3 amino acids: CASRFLAGGDNEQFF. CDR3 DNA sequence: TGTGCCAGCAGGTTCCTAGCGGGAGGGGACAATGAGCAGTTCTTC.

V usage is TRBV5-1 and J usage is TRBJ2-7; the D gene is possibly TRBD1 (5 bases). The CDR3 has 14 amino acids. The germline V and J ends were trimmed by 0 bases and 5 bases, with 12 bases remaining between them. Per the germline V gene, CDR1 is SGHRS and CDR2 is YFSETQ. CDR3 nucleotide sequence: TGCGCCAGCAGCTTGGGAACAGGCCCGGACGAGCAGTACTTC. As protein: CASSLGTGPDEQYF.

This clonotype was observed a handful of times. The chain recombines TRBV20-1 with TRBJ2-5; 10 nucleotides line up with TRBD1. Germline V CDR1 and CDR2: DFQATT, SNEGSKA (reference sequence). Trimming took 5 bases from V and 4 from J; bases not matched to a gene: 7. The CDR3 totals 14 residues. CDR3: CSARDRGGRETQYF. The CDR3 DNA reads TGCAGTGCTCGGGACAGGGGTGGAAGAGAGACCCAGTACTTC.

In DNA, the CDR3 is TGTGCCTGGAACCACCGGACGGGGCAGCCCCAGCATTTT. Protein product: CAWNHRTGQPQHF. The rearrangement joins TRBV30 to TRBJ1-5; D ambiguous. There are 13 residues in the CDR3. V was cut by 4 bases and J by 7 bases, with 14 bases left in between. Germline V gene data show CDR1 as GTSNPN and CDR2 as SVGIG (reference sequence).

This clonotype has more than one count but fewer than ten. The J gene is TRBJ2-1, the V gene TRBV30; 13 positions agree with TRBD2. Germline CDR1 reads GTSNPN; CDR2 reads SVGIG (reference sequence). This CDR3 comprises 14 residues. The junction had 14 bases not matched to a gene; V was cut back by 7 bases and J by 14 bases. The CDR3 protein is CAFSPGTSGNIKFF. The CDR3 DNA reads TGTGCCTTTAGCCCCGGGACTAGCGGGAACATTAAGTTCTTC.

V gene TRBV6-1 combines with J gene TRBJ1-1, with D possibly being TRBD1 (6 bases). The CDR3 spans 13 residues. With 5 bases removed from V and 1 base from J, the gap between germline ends came to 8 bases. Germline values: CDR1 MNHNS, CDR2 SASEGT. The CDR3 sequence is CASSTQGNTEAFF. The CDR3 DNA is TGTGCCAGCAGTACACAGGGGAACACTGAAGCTTTCTTT.

This clonotype was seen at least ten times. The chain uses TRBV24-1 and TRBJ2-3; either TRBD1 or TRBD2 may supply D (7 bases each). The CDR3 has 17 residues. V was clipped by 5 bases and J by 3 bases, with 20 bases between them. The V gene's germline CDR1 is KGHDR and CDR2 SFDVKD. The CDR3 nucleotides read TGTGCCACCAGTGGCCTCAGGGGGGGGCACGGGACAGATACGCAGTATTTT. Protein product: CATSGLRGGHGTDTQYF.

The table lists this clonotype with a few counts. The gene calls are TRBV28 and TRBJ2-7, with D perhaps matching TRBD1 (6 bases). This CDR3 has 15 amino acids. The V end was cut by 1 base, the J end by 3 bases, with 13 bases between. Germline CDR1 MDHEN, CDR2 SYDVKM. CDR3 sequence: CASSLSETGFYEQYF. In DNA, the CDR3 is TGTGCCAGCAGTTTATCCGAGACAGGTTTCTACGAGCAGTACTTC.

This clonotype came up a few times. The CDR3 nucleotides are TGCAGTGCTAGAGGCGGGGGGGCAAATGGCTACACCTTC. As protein: CSARGGGANGYTF. The chain recombines TRBV20-1 with TRBJ1-2; D perhaps matches TRBD1 (6 bases). Germline CDR1 reads DFQATT; CDR2 reads SNEGSKA (reference sequence). V was clipped by 1 base and J by 6 bases, with 12 bases between them. There are 13 residues in the CDR3.

V usage is TRBV7-2 and J usage is TRBJ1-5; D is ambiguous. CDR1 and CDR2 from the germline V gene are SGHTA and FQGNSA. This CDR3 comprises 13 residues. Trimming pared 4 bases from V and 6 bases from J, leaving 10 bases between. In DNA, the CDR3 is TGTGCCAGCAGCTCCCACGAGGGTCAGCCCCAGCATTTT. Translated: CASSSHEGQPQHF.

The sample holds a few counts of this clonotype. The chain is built from TRBV10-3 and TRBJ1-2, with TRBD1 matching 9 bases. V shed 7 bases, J shed 4 bases, and the junction held 10 bases outside the gene matches. Per germline, CDR1 ENHRY and CDR2 SYGVKD. The CDR3 totals 15 residues. The CDR3 protein is CAITTRTGDTYGYTF. The CDR3, as DNA: TGTGCCATCACAACAAGGACAGGGGATACCTATGGCTACACCTTC.

This clonotype was detected a few times. This CDR3 reads CASSSNRGGDSSYEQYF. CDR3 DNA: TGTGCCAGCAGTTCAAACCGGGGGGGGGACAGTTCCTACGAGCAGTACTTC. The chain recombines TRBV25-1 with TRBJ2-7; D perhaps matches TRBD2 (8 bases). Germline CDR1 MGHDK, CDR2 SYGVNS. The CDR3 is 17 amino acids. V was cut by 5 bases and J by 1 base, with 21 bases left in between.

This clonotype appeared many times. The chain uses TRBV20-1 and TRBJ2-7; D might be TRBD1 or TRBD2, each matching 5 bases. Trimming left V 6 bases short and J 5 bases short, with 26 bases between. Germline V gives CDR1 DFQATT, CDR2 SNEGSKA (reference sequence). This CDR3 contains 16 residues. The CDR3 spells CSAQVSFGATGHEQYF. CDR3 bases: TGCAGTGCGCAAGTTTCCTTCGGGGCGACGGGACACGAGCAGTACTTC.

This clonotype was seen only a few times. The chain has TRBV4-3 and TRBJ2-4, with 8 bases fitting TRBD2. Germline CDR1 reads LGHNA; CDR2 reads YSLEER. The CDR3 length is 18 residues. V shed 0 bases and J 6 bases; nucleotides not matched to a gene: 13. The CDR3 loop is CASSQDGVTGGPGNIQYF. Written as DNA, the CDR3 is TGCGCCAGCAGCCAAGATGGGGTAACGGGAGGGCCGGGAAACATTCAGTACTTC.

This clonotype was recorded many times. The genes are TRBV3-1 and TRBJ2-7; 9 nucleotides agree with TRBD1. Per the germline V gene, CDR1 is LGHDT and CDR2 is YNNKEL (reference sequence). V lost 1 base, J lost 12 bases, and 13 bases stayed unmatched. The CDR3 length is 15 residues. CDR3 sequence: CASSQAPGTGSPVYF. The CDR3 nucleotides read TGTGCCAGCAGCCAAGCTCCCGGGACAGGGTCCCCCGTGTACTTC.

The rearrangement uses TRBV29-1 and TRBJ2-5, with 7 bases matching TRBD1. Unmatched junction bases numbered 10, after V lost 4 bases and J lost 5 bases. This CDR3 is built from 14 residues. CDR1 is SQVTM and CDR2 is ANQGSEA in the germline V gene. CDR3 protein: CSVAGQVVRETQYF. In DNA, the CDR3 is TGCAGCGTTGCAGGACAGGTGGTTAGGGAGACCCAGTACTTC.

The chain has TRBV12-3 or TRBV12-4 and TRBJ2-3; 7 positions match TRBD1. This CDR3 region has 20 residues. With 7 bases clipped from V and 3 bases from J, the junction kept 25 bases outside the gene matches. In DNA form, the CDR3 reads TGTGCCAGCATTCCTTTCCGCTCGCCGTACAGGGGACGCATAACAGATACGCAGTATTTT. Protein sequence: CASIPFRSPYRGRITDTQYF.

The rearrangement joins TRBV7-2 to TRBJ2-4, with D perhaps TRBD2 (6 bases). CDR1 and CDR2 from the germline V gene are SGHTA and FQGNSA. The CDR3 runs to 16 residues. Trimming cost V 5 bases and J 1 base, with 15 bases left between them. CDR3 loop: CASSQVSGGAKNIQYF. As DNA, the CDR3 is TGTGCCAGCAGCCAGGTTTCAGGAGGGGCCAAAAACATTCAGTACTTC.

V and J are TRBV5-5 and TRBJ1-2; 7 bases agree with TRBD1. The CDR3 consists of 12 residues. Germline V lookup: CDR1 SGHKS, CDR2 YYEKEE (reference sequence). Trimming took 7 bases from V and 5 from J; bases not matched to a gene: 5. CDR3 region: CASGRGPYGYTF. CDR3 DNA sequence: TGTGCCAGCGGGAGGGGGCCATATGGCTACACCTTC.

This clonotype has just a few counts. The chain joins TRBV20-1 to TRBJ2-1; 10 bases fit TRBD2. V was pared by 5 bases and J by 3 bases, with 4 bases of the junction left unmatched. The length of the CDR3 is 14 residues. Germline CDR1 is DFQATT and CDR2 is SNEGSKA (reference sequence). The CDR3 spells CSAPASGSYNEQFF. The CDR3, as DNA: TGCAGTGCTCCCGCTAGCGGGAGCTACAATGAGCAGTTCTTC.

This chain links TRBV6-2 or TRBV6-3 with TRBJ2-5; 9 bases are a match to TRBD1. The CDR3 contains 15 residues. With 5 bases clipped from V and 5 bases from J, the junction kept 9 bases outside the gene matches. Germline CDR1 reads MNHEY; CDR2 reads SVGEGT. CDR3 residues: CASSPGTGLRETQYF. DNA for the CDR3: TGTGCCAGCAGTCCCGGGACAGGGCTGCGGGAGACCCAGTACTTC.

J is TRBJ2-5 and V is TRBV4-2; 8 nucleotides line up with TRBD1. CDR1 LGHNA and CDR2 YNFKEQ come from the germline V gene. The J segment lost 1 base and the V segment lost 3 bases, leaving 10 bases of the junction unmatched. The CDR3 is made up of 17 amino acids. CDR3 region: CASSQQGPGGSQETQYF. CDR3 sequence (DNA): TGTGCCAGCAGCCAGCAAGGGCCAGGGGGCTCCCAAGAGACCCAGTACTTC.

This chain links TRBV20-1 with TRBJ2-1, with D possibly being TRBD2 (6 bases). CDR3 length: 15 residues. Germline V gene lookup returns CDR1 DFQATT and CDR2 SNEGSKA (reference sequence). Trimming took 2 bases from V and 0 from J, leaving 11 bases between them. The CDR3 spells CSARKRVSSYNEQFF. The CDR3 bases are TGCAGTGCTAGAAAGCGGGTAAGCTCCTACAATGAGCAGTTCTTC.

The table lists this clonotype with many counts. This chain connects TRBV5-1 to TRBJ2-2; D not certain. The CDR3 loop spans 15 amino acids. Trimming took off 0 bases at V and 0 bases at J, with 6 bases between the two ends. CDR1 is SGHRS, CDR2 YFSETQ, per germline. In DNA, the CDR3 is TGCGCCAGCAGCTTGGAGCCGGCGAACACCGGGGAGCTGTTTTTT. Protein sequence: CASSLEPANTGELFF.